Reported below is one TCR beta chain. Its antigen remains unidentified. No much larger clonotype is one base removed from it; base qualities were not supplied. Sequenced on an Illumina HiSeq 1500. TCRdb cleaned the public reads at Q25 with fastp, built clones with MiXCR and kept in-frame beta chains. Records with the same CDR3 protein are collapsed into one entry carrying the most frequent genes and DNA. The sample includes 650,000 to 900,000 distinct CDR3 sequences, with around 29% observed a single time. Of the sample, around 13% falls within the top ten clones. The CDR3, from cysteine to phenylalanine, totals 16 residues. The only DNA kept is the CDR3, 48 bases in frame from the first base. V is pared back by 2 bases and J by 2 bases, with 13 bases lying between the germline termini. CDR1 MNHEY and CDR2 SMNVEV were looked up in the germline V gene (reference sequence). The data were taken from a study of T cell repertoires in cytomegalovirus infection (dated by TCRdb to the late 2010s). Context from the whole study: Recently identified HLA-C-restricted CMV epitopes, whose presentation resists viral immunomodulation, were targeted by peptide stimulations together with well-studied HLA-B-restricted epitopes. Donor HLA type was relevant to the analysis, as public TCR beta signatures indicated carriage of CMV infection together with the matching HLA type.

Broader findings and caveats from the paper: The ex vivo response was dominated by HLA-C-restricted CMV-specific TCR beta clonotypes, which also provided the single most frequent clonotype in two of eight donors. Cumulative frequency of public TCR beta family members discriminated carriers of CMV infection plus the relevant HLA type in this cohort and an independent approximately 400-donor cohort.

Sample treatment or condition, as interpreted from the label and publication: in vitro stimulation with specific CMV peptide epitopes to enrich CMV-specific T cells. The sample in question was cultured CD8+ T cells from PBMCs, obtained from culture after CMV antigen stimulation. The chain couples TRBV27 to TRBJ2-1; too little of a D gene remains to name it. The origin of this receptor is a human donor in good health (CMV status not recorded). Some clones in this sample may be carry-over from other donors' samples. Here is the DNA: TGTGCCAGCAGTTTAAGTCCGGACCTTCCCTACAATGAGCAGTTCTTC. Its protein reads: CASSLSPDLPYNEQFF.